These T cell receptor beta chains were read from a single sample in a study of T cell responses to AZD1222 COVID-19 vaccine. The protocol was immunoSEQ multiplex PCR, while the TCRdb copy is restricted to in-frame clones and leaves out a portion. The sample has some 100,000 clones, approximately 86% seen once. The input for sequencing was peripheral blood, taken on day 0 of MenACWY control vaccination. The receptors stem from an adult in good health. CDR3s include the opening cysteine and the closing phenylalanine or tryptophan. The D gene is left open where the match is weak. Only some rows state a clone size, as once, few, many or a class for expanded clones.

V: TRBV30
J: TRBJ1-5
D: .
size: once
DNA: TGTGCCTGGAGCGATAGCAATCAGCCCCAGCATTTT
CDR3: CAWSDSNQPQHF

V: TRBV7-9
J: TRBJ2-5
D: TRBD2
size: .
DNA: TGTGCCAGCAGCTTAGTTAAACTAGCGAGCGAGACCCAGTACTTC
CDR3: CASSLVKLASETQYF

V: TRBV5-1
J: TRBJ1-1
D: .
size: .
DNA: TGCGCCAGCAGCTTGTTTTTTCAGGGCAACACTGAAGCTTTCTTT
CDR3: CASSLFFQGNTEAFF

V: TRBV9
J: TRBJ2-7
D: .
size: .
DNA: TGTGCCAGCAGCGTAGGCGGCCGGGAAAGCTCCTACGAGCAGTACTTC
CDR3: CASSVGGRESSYEQYF

V: TRBV5-4
J: TRBJ2-3
D: TRBD2
size: .
DNA: TGTGCCAGCAGCTTGGGTCCCGGGACTAGCCGGGGGACAGATACGCAGTATTTT
CDR3: CASSLGPGTSRGTDTQYF

V: TRBV5-1
J: TRBJ2-1
D: .
size: few
DNA: TGCGCCAGCAGCTTGGTAGAAGAATACAATGAGCAGTTCTTC
CDR3: CASSLVEEYNEQFF

V: TRBV7-2
J: TRBJ2-3
D: .
size: .
DNA: TGTGCCAGCCGCATGTCGGCGGCCACCTTGGATACGCAGTATTTT
CDR3: CASRMSAATLDTQYF

V: TRBV9
J: TRBJ2-3
D: .
size: few
DNA: TGTGCCAGCAGCCTAAGGAGGGATACGCAGTATTTT
CDR3: CASSLRRDTQYF

V: TRBV10-2
J: TRBJ1-5
D: .
size: .
DNA: TGCGCCAGCAGTGAGTCATCAGGGGAAGTCAATCAGCCCCAGCATTTT
CDR3: CASSESSGEVNQPQHF

V: TRBV18
J: TRBJ1-5
D: .
size: .
DNA: TGTGCCAGCTCACCTCCCTCCGGGGGCAATCAGCCCCAGCATTTT
CDR3: CASSPPSGGNQPQHF